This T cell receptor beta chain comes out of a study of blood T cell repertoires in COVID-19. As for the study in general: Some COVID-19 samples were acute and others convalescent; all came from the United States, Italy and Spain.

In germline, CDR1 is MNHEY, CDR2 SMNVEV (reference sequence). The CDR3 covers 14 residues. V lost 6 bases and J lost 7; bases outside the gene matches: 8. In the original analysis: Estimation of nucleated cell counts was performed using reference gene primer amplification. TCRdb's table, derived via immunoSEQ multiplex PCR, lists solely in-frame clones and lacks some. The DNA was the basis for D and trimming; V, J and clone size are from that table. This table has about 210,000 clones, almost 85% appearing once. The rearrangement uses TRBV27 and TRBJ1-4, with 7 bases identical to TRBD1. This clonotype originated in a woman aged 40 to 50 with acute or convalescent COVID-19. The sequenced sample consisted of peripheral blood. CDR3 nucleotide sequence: TGTGCCAGCAGCTTACTTCGACAGGGTGAAAAACTGTTTTTT. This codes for CASSLLRQGEKLFF.